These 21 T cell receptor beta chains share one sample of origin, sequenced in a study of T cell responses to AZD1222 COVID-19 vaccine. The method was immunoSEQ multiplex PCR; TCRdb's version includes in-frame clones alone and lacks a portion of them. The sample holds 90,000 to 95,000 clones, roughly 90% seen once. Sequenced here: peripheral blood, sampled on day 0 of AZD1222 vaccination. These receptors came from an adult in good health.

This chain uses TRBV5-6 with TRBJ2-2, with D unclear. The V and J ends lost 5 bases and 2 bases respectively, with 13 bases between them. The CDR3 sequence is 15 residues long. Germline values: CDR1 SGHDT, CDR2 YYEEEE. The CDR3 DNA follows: TGTGCCAGCAGGCCCGTGGGTGTTAACACCGGGGAGCTGTTTTTT. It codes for CASRPVGVNTGELFF.

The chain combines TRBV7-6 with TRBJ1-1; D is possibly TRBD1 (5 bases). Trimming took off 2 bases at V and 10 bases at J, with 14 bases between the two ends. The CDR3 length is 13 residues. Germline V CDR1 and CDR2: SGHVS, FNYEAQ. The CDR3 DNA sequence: TGTGCCAGCAGCTTATTCCTCGGGGGGGGAGCTTTCTTT. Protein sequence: CASSLFLGGGAFF.

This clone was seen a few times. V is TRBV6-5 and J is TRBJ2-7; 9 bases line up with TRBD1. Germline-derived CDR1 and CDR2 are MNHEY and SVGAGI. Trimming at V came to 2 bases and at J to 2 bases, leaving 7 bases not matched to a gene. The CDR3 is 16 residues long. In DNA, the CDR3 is TGTGCCAGCAGTTACGCCGGGACAGGGTTCGCCTACGAGCAGTACTTC. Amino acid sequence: CASSYAGTGFAYEQYF.

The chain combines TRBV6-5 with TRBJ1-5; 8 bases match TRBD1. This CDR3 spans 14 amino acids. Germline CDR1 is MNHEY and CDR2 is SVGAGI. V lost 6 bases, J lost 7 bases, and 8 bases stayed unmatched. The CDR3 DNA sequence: TGTGCCAGCAGATCGGGACAGGTTGGACAGCCCCAGCATTTT. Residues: CASRSGQVGQPQHF.

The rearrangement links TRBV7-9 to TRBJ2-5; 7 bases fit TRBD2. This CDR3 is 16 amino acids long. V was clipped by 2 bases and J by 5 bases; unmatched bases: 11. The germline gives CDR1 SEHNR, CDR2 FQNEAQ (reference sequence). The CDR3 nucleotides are TGTGCCAGCAGCTTAATCGGGGGGAGAGGATTGGAGACCCAGTACTTC. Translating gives CASSLIGGRGLETQYF.

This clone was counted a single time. This chain's CDR3 is CASSLGQGSPLHF. The DNA of the CDR3 is TGTGCCAGCAGCTTAGGCCAGGGGTCACCCCTCCACTTT. The genes are TRBV7-3 and TRBJ1-6; TRBD1 might be the D (6 bases). The germline V and J ends were trimmed by 2 bases and 10 bases, with 9 bases remaining between them. CDR3 length: 13 residues. From germline, CDR1 is SGHTA and CDR2 FQGTGA.

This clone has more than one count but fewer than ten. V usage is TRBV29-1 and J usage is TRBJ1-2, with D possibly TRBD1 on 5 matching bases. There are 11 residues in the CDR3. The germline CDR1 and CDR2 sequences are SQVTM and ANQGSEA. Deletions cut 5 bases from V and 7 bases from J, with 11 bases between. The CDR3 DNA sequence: TGCAGCGTTACCACCGGGGCTGGCTACACCTTC. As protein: CSVTTGAGYTF.

For the CDR3, the DNA is TGTGCCAGCGGGACACCCTATGGCTACACCTTC. This gives the protein CASGTPYGYTF. The V gene is TRBV28, the J gene TRBJ1-2; D might be TRBD1 (6 bases). V gave up 8 bases and J gave up 4 bases, with 8 bases separating them. Germline CDR1 reads MDHEN; CDR2 reads SYDVKM. CDR3 length equals 11 residues.

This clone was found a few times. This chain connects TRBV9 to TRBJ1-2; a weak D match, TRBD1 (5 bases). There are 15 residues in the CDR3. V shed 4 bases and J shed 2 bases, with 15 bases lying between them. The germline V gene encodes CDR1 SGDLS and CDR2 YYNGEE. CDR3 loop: CASSPNPGPNYGYTF. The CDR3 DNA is TGTGCCAGCAGCCCCAATCCGGGACCCAACTATGGCTACACCTTC.

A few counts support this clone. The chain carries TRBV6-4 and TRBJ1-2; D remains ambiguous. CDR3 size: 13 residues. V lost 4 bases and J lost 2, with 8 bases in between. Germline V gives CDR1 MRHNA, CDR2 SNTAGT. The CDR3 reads CASSVGFNYGYTF. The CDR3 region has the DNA TGTGCCAGCAGTGTTGGATTCAACTATGGCTACACCTTC.

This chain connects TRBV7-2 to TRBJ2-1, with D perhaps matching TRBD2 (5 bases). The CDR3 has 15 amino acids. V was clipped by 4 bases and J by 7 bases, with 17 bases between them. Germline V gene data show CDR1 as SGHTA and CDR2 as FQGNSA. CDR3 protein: CASSSTGIARNEQFF. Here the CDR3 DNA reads TGTGCCAGCAGCTCCACCGGGATCGCGCGTAATGAGCAGTTCTTC.

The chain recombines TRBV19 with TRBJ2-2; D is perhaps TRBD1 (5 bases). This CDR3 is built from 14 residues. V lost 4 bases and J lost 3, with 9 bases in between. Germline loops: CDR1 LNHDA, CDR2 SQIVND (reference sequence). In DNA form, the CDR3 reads TGTGCCAGTAGTAGTTGGGGCGACACCGGGGAGCTGTTTTTT. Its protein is CASSSWGDTGELFF.

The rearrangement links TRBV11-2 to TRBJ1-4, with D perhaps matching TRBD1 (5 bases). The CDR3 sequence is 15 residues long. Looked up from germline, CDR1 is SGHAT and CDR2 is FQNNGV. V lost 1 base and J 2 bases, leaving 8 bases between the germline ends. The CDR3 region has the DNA TGTGCCAGCAGCTTAGTGGGGGTTACTAATGAAAAACTGTTTTTT. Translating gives CASSLVGVTNEKLFF.

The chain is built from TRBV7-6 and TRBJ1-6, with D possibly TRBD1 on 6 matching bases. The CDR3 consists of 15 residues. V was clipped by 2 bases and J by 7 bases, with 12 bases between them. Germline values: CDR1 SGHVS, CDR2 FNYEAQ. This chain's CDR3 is CASSLQRGRNSPLHF. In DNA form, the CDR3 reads TGTGCCAGCAGCTTACAGCGGGGGCGGAATTCACCCCTCCACTTT.

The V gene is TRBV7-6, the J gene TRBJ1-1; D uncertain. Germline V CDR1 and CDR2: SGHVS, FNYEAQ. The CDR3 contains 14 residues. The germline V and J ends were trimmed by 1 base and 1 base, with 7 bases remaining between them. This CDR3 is CASSLGAPNTEAFF. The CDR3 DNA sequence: TGTGCCAGCAGCTTAGGGGCCCCGAACACTGAAGCTTTCTTT. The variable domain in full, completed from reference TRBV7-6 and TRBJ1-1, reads GAGVSQSPRYKVTKRGQDVALRCDPISGHVSLYWYRQALGQGPEFLTYFNYEAQQDKSGLPNDRFSAERPEGSISTLTIQRTEQRDSAMYRCASSLGAPNTEAFFGQGTRLTVV.

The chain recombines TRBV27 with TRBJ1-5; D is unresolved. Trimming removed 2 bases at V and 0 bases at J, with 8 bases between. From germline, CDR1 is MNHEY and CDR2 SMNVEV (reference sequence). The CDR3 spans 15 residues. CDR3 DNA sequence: TGTGCCAGCAGTTTAGGGCTCTTTAGCAATCAGCCCCAGCATTTT. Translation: CASSLGLFSNQPQHF.

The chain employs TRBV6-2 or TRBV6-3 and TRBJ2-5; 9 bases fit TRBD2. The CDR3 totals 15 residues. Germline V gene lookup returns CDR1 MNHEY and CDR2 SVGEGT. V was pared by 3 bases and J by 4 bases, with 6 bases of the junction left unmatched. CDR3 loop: CASSYPSGARETQYF. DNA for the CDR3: TGTGCCAGCAGTTATCCTAGCGGGGCAAGAGAGACCCAGTACTTC.

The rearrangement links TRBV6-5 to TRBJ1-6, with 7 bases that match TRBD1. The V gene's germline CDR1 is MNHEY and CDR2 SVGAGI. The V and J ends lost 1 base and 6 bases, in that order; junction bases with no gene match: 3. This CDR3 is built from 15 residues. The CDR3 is CASSYLQGINSPLHF. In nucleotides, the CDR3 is TGTGCCAGCAGTTACTTACAGGGGATTAATTCACCCCTCCACTTT.

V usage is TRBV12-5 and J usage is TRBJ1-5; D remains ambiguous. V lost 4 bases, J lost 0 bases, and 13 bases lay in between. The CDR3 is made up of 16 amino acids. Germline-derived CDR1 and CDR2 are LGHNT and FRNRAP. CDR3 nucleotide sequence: TGTGCTAGTGGTTGGGGATCACTCTATAGCAATCAGCCCCAGCATTTT. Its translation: CASGWGSLYSNQPQHF.

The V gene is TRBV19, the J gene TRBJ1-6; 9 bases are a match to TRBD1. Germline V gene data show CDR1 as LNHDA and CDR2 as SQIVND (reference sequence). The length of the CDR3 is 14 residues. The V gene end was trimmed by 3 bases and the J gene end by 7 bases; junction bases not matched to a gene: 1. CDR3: CASSIGQGNSPLHF. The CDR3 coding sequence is TGTGCCAGTAGTATCGGACAGGGGAATTCACCCCTCCACTTT.

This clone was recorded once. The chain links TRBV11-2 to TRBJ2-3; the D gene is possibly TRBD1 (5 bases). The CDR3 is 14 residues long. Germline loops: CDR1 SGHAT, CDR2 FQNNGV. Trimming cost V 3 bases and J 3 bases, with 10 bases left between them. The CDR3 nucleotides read TGTGCCAGCAGCTTCGGACACGTTACAGATACGCAGTATTTT. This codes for CASSFGHVTDTQYF.